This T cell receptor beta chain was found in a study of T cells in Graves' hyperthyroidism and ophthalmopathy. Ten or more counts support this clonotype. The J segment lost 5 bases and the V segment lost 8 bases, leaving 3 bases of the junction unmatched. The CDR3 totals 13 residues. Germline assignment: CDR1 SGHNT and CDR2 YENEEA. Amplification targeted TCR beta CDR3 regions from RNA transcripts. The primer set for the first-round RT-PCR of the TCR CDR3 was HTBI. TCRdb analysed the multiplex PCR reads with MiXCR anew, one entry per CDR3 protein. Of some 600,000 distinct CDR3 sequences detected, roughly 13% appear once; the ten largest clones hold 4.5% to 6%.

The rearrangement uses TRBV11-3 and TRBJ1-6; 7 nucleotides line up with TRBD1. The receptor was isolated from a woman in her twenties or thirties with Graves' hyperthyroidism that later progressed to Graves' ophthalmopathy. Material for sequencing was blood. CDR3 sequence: CASRGQDNSPLHF. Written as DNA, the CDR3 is TGTGCCAGCCGCGGACAGGATAATTCACCCCTCCACTTT.